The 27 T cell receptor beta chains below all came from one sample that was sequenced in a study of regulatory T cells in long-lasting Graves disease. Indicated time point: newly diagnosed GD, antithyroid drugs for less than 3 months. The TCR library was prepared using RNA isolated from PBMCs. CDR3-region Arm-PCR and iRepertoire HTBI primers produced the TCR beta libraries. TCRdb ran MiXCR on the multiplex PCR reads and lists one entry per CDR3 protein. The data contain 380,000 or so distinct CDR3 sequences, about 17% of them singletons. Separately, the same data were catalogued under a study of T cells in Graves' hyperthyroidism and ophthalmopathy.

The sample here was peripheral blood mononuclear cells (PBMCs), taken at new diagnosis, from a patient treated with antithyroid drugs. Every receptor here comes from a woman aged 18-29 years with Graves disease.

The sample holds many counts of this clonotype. CDR3 sequence: CASTLLAGEPTYEQYF. For the CDR3, the DNA is TGTGCCAGCACCCTACTAGCGGGAGAGCCAACCTACGAGCAGTACTTC. The V gene is TRBV6-1, the J gene TRBJ2-7, with TRBD2 matching 11 bases. The germline gives CDR1 MNHNS, CDR2 SASEGT. The CDR3 runs 16 residues. After removal of 7 bases from V and 2 bases from J, the junction contained 10 bases not matched to a gene.

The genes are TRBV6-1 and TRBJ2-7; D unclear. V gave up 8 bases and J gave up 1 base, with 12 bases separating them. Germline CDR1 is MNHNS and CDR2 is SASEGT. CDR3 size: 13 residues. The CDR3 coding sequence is TGTGCCAGCTCCAAATACCTTTCCTACGAGCAGTACTTC. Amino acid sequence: CASSKYLSYEQYF.

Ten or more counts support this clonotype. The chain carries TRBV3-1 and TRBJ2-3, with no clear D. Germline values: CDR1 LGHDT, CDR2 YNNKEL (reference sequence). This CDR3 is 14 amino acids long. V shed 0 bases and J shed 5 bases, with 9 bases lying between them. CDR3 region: CASSQDPKGDTQYF. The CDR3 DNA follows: TGTGCCAGCAGCCAAGATCCGAAGGGAGATACGCAGTATTTT.

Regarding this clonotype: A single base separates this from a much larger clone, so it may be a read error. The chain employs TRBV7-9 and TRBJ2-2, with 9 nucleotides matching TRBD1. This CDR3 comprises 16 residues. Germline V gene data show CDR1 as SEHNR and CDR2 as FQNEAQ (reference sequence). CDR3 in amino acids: CASSFWGQGDTGGLFF. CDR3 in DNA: TGTGCCAGCAGCTTCTGGGGACAGGGAGACACCGGGGGGCTGTTTTTT.

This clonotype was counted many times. CDR3 amino acids: CASSGGFPVDTEAFF. CDR3 in DNA: TGTGCCAGCAGTGGGGGGTTCCCGGTGGACACTGAAGCTTTCTTT. J is TRBJ1-1 and V is TRBV2, with D maybe TRBD1 (5 bases). V gave up 4 bases and J gave up 3 bases, with 15 bases separating them. The germline gives CDR1 SNHLY, CDR2 FYNNEI. CDR3 length equals 15 residues.

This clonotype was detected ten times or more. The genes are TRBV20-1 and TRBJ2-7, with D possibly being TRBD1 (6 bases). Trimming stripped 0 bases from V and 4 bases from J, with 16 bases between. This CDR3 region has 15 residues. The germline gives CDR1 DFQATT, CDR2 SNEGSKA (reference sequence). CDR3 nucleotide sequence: TGCAGTGCTAGAGATCCCGCAGGGGTGTTGTACGAGCAGTACTTC. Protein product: CSARDPAGVLYEQYF.

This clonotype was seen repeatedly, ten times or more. CDR3 nucleotide sequence: TGTGCCAGCAGTGACTCCCCCGGGGGGTACAATGAGCAGTTCTTC. The encoded protein is CASSDSPGGYNEQFF. The chain employs TRBV3-1 and TRBJ2-1, with TRBD2 identical over 7 bases. With 6 bases clipped from V and 4 bases from J, the junction kept 9 bases outside the gene matches. The CDR3 has 15 amino acids. The germline gives CDR1 LGHDT, CDR2 YNNKEL (reference sequence).

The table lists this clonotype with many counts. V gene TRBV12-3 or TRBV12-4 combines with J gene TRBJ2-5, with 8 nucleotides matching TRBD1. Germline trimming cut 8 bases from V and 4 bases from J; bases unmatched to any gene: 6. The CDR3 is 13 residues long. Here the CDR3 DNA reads TGTGCCAGCGGACAGGGCCTTTTAGAGACCCAGTACTTC. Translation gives CASGQGLLETQYF.

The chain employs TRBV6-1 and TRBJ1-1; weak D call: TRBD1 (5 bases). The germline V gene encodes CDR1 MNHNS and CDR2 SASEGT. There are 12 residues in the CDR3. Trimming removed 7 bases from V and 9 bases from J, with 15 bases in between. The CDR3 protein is CASKNHRSQAFF. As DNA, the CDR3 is TGTGCCAGCAAAAATCACAGGTCTCAAGCTTTCTTT.

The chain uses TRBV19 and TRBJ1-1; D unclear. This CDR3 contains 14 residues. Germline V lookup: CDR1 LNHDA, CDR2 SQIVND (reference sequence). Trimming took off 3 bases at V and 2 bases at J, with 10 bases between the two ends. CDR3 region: CASSILGFNTEAFF. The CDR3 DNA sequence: TGTGCCAGTAGTATTTTAGGCTTTAACACTGAAGCTTTCTTT.

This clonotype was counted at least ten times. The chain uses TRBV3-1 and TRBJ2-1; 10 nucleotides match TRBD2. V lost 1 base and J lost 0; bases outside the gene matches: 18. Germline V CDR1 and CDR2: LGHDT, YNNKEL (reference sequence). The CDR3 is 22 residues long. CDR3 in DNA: TGTGCCAGCAGCCAAGGACGATCGATTAGCGGGGGGCCCCTACGCTCCTACAATGAGCAGTTCTTC. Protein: CASSQGRSISGGPLRSYNEQFF.

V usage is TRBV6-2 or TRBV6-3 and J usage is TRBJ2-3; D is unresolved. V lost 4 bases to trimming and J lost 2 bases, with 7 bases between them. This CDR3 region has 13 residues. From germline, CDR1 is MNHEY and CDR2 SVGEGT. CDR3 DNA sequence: TGTGCCAGCAGTTTTTGGCCCACAGATACGCAGTATTTT. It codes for CASSFWPTDTQYF.

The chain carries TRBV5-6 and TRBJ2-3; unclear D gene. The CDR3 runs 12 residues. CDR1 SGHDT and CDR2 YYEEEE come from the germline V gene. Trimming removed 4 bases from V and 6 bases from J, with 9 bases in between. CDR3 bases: TGTGCCAGCAGCGACTTAGTGGATACGCAGTATTTT. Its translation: CASSDLVDTQYF.

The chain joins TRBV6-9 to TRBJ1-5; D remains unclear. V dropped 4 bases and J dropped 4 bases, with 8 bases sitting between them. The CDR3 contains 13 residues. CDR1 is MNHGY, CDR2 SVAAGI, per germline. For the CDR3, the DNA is TGTGCCAGCAGTTCCCGGGATAATCAGCCCCAGCATTTT. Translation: CASSSRDNQPQHF.

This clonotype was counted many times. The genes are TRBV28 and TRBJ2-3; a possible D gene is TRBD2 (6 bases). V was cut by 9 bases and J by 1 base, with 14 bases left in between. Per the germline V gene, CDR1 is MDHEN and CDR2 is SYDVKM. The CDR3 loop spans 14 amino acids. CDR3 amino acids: CASSRERGTDTQYF. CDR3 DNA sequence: TGTGCCAGTTCACGGGAGCGGGGCACAGATACGCAGTATTTT.

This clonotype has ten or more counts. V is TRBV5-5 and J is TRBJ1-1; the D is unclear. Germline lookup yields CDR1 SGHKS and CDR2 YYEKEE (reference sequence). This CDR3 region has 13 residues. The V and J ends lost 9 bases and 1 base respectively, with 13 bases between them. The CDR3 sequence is CATHPRGNTEAFF. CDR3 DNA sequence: TGTGCCACCCATCCACGGGGGAACACTGAAGCTTTCTTT. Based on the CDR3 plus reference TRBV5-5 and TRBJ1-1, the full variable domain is DAGVTQSPTHLIKTRGQQVTLRCSPISGHKSVSWYQQVLGQGPQFIFQYYEKEERGRGNFPDRFSARQFPNYSSELNVNALLLGDSALYLCATHPRGNTEAFFGQGTRLTVV.

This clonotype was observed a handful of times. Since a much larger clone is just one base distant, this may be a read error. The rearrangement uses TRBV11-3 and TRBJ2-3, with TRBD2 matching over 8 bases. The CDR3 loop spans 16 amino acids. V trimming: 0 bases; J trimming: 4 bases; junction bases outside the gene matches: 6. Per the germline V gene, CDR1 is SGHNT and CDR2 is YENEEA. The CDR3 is CASSLDSSGGADTQYF. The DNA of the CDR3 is TGTGCCAGCAGCTTAGACTCGAGCGGGGGCGCAGATACGCAGTATTTT.

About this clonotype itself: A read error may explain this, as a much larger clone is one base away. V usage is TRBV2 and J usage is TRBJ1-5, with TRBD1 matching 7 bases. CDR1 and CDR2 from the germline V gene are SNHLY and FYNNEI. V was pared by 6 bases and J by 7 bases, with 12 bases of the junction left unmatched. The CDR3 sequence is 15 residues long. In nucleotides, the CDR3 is TGTGCCAGCAGGGTAGGACAGGACGAGGGGCAGCCCCAGCATTTT. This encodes CASRVGQDEGQPQHF.

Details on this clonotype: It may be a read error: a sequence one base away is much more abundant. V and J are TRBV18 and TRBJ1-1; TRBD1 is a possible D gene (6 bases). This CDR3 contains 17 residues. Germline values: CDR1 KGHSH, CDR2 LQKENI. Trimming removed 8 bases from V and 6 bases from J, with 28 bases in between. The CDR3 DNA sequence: TGTGCCAGCGCACGGGAATCCTCGTGGGCAGGGGACGCTGAAGCTTTCTTT. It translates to CASARESSWAGDAEAFF.

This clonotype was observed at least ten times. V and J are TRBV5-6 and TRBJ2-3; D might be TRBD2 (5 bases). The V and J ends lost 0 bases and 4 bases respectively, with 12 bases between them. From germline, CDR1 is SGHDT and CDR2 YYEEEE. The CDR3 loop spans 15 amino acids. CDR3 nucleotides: TGTGCCAGCAGCTTGGTGGGAGTTGGGGCAGATACGCAGTATTTT. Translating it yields CASSLVGVGADTQYF.

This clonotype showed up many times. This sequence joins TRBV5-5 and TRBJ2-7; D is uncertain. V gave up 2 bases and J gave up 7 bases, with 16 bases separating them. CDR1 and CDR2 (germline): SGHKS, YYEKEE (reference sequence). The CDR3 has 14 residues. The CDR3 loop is CASSFVTDPLEQYF. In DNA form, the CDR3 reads TGTGCCAGCAGCTTCGTTACAGACCCCTTGGAGCAGTACTTC.

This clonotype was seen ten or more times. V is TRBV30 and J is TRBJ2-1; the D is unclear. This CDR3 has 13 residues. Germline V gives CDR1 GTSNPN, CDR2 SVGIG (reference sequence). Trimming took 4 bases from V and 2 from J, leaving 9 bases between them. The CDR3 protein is CAWNRETYNEQFF. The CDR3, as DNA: TGTGCCTGGAACCGAGAGACCTACAATGAGCAGTTCTTC.

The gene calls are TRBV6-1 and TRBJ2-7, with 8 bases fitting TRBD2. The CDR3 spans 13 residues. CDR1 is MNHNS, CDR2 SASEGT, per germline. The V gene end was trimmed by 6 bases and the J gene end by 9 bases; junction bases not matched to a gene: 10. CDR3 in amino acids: CASRGILAEGQYF. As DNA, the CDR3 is TGTGCCAGCAGGGGGATACTAGCGGAAGGGCAGTACTTC.

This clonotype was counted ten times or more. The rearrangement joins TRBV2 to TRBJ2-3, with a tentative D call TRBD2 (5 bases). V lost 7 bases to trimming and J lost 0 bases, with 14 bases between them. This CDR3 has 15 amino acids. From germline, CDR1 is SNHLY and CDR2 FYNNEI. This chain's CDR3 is CASNTLRASTDTQYF. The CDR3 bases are TGTGCCAGCAATACCTTGCGGGCTAGCACAGATACGCAGTATTTT.

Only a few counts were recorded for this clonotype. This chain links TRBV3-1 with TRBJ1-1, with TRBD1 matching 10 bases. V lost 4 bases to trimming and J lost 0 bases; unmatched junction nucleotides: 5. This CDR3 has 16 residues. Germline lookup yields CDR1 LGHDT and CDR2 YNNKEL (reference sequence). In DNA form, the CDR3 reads TGTGCCAGCAGCCGATACGGGACAGGGGTGAACACTGAAGCTTTCTTT. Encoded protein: CASSRYGTGVNTEAFF.

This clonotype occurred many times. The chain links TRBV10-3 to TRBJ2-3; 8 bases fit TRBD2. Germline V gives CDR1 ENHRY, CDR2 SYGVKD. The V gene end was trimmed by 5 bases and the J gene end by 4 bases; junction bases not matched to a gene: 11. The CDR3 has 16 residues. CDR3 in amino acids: CAISTLAGQRADTQYF. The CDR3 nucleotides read TGTGCCATCAGTACCTTAGCGGGGCAGAGAGCAGATACGCAGTATTTT.

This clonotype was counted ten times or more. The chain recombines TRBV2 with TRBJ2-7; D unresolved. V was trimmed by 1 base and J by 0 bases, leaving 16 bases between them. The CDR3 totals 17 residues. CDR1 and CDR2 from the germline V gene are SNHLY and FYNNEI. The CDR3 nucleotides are TGTGCCAGCAGTGAAGAATTTTCGTGGCAGGTCTCCTACGAGCAGTACTTC. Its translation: CASSEEFSWQVSYEQYF.